Below, one T cell receptor (beta chain) is given with its context. Primers for the PCR totalled 60 Vbeta and 13 Jbeta. Sequencing used immunoSEQ multiplex PCR; TCRdb keeps in-frame clones, though not all of them. The profile covers hundreds of thousands of clones, with more than 65% appearing a single time and over 0.55% taken by the ten largest. The CDR3 sequence is 18 residues long. The ends were cut back, 0 bases at V and 3 bases at J, with 21 bases in the middle. The germline gives CDR1 MRHNA, CDR2 SNTAGT. The source of the sample is a study of cytomegalovirus exposure and HLA in healthy donors. The sequenced material came from PBMCs. The chain carries TRBV6-4 and TRBJ2-7; maybe TRBD2 (5 bases). The clonotype comes from a man aged 18 to 29 in good health and CMV-seronegative. The chain's CDR3 is CASSDSKAGLATFYEQYF. CDR3 bases: TGTGCCAGCAGTGACTCGAAGGCGGGCTTAGCCACTTTCTACGAGCAGTACTTC.